The 30 T cell receptor beta chains presented below share a single source sample, sequenced in a study of T cell responses to AZD1222 COVID-19 vaccine (dated by TCRdb to about 2021). The time point label on this specimen signifies: about 28 days (+/-7) after the second vaccine dose. Per the publication, the treatment or condition label means: meningococcal conjugate vaccine given as trial control. Libraries came from the immunoSEQ multiplex PCR assay. As stored in TCRdb, this immuneACCESS dataset retains in-frame rearrangements with V and J assigned. A fraction of the clones does not appear; measured against another copy, unresolved V genes explain less than half of the discrepancy, and the remainder lacks a known reason. The sample data list 60,000 to 85,000 clones, and 88% of these were observed just once. Approximately 4.8% of the sample is held by the ten biggest clonotypes. The input for sequencing was peripheral blood, taken 28 days after the second dose of the MenACWY control vaccine. The receptors come from an adult who received the MenACWY meningococcal vaccine as a control.

The CDR3 DNA is TGTGCCAGTAGCAAACCAGGGAGAGGAGAAGAGACCCAGTACTTC. Translating it yields CASSKPGRGEETQYF. The V call is TRBV19, the J call TRBJ2-5; D tentatively fits TRBD1 or TRBD2 (5 bases each). The CDR3 consists of 15 residues. CDR1 is LNHDA, CDR2 SQIVND, per germline (reference sequence). Trimming took 6 bases from V and 3 from J, leaving 17 bases between them.

The table lists this clone with a count of one. The gene calls are TRBV28 and TRBJ1-2; 10 bases align to TRBD1. Trimming removed 4 bases from V and 4 bases from J; junction bases left unmatched: 12. The CDR3 runs to 17 residues. Germline V lookup: CDR1 MDHEN, CDR2 SYDVKM. The CDR3 DNA reads TGTGCCAGCAGTTATTCCCCCTCGGGACAGGGGATCTATGGCTACACCTTC. Its protein is CASSYSPSGQGIYGYTF.

CDR3 coding DNA: TGTGCCAGCAGTCCACGGGACTTTGTGATCAATGAGCAGTTCTTC. Its translation: CASSPRDFVINEQFF. The J gene is TRBJ2-1, the V gene TRBV27; tentatively, D is TRBD2 (6 bases). From germline, CDR1 is MNHEY and CDR2 SMNVEV (reference sequence). CDR3 length equals 15 residues. Deletions cut 5 bases from V and 6 bases from J, with 17 bases between.

The chain is built from TRBV19 and TRBJ2-4; 7 bases map to TRBD1. V trimming: 5 bases; J trimming: 12 bases; junction bases outside the gene matches: 10. This CDR3 is 13 amino acids long. Germline-derived CDR1 and CDR2 are LNHDA and SQIVND (reference sequence). CDR3 in amino acids: CASSATGRGHQYF. The DNA of the CDR3 is TGTGCCAGTAGTGCGACAGGGAGAGGACATCAGTACTTC. The variable domain in full, with the rest retrieved from reference TRBV19 and TRBJ2-4, is DGGITQSPKYLFRKEGQNVTLSCEQNLNHDAMYWYRQDPGQGLRLIYYSQIVNDFQKGDIAEGYSVSREKKESFPLTVTSAQKNPTAFYLCASSATGRGHQYFGAGTRLSVL.

This rearrangement joins TRBV7-3 to TRBJ2-5, with D possibly matching TRBD2 (6 bases). Germline V gene sequence: CDR1 SGHTA, CDR2 FQGTGA. The CDR3 runs to 16 residues. With 6 bases removed from V and 2 bases from J, the gap between germline ends came to 19 bases. CDR3 in DNA: TGTGCCAGCAGTGTTTTCGGACGGGGGACTCAAGAGACCCAGTACTTC. Residues: CASSVFGRGTQETQYF. Drawing the rest from reference TRBV7-3 and TRBJ2-5, the complete variable domain is GAGVSQTPSNKVTEKGKYVELRCDPISGHTALYWYRQSLGQGPEFLIYFQGTGAADDSGLPNDRFFAVRPEGSVSTLKIQRTERGDSAVYLCASSVFGRGTQETQYFGPGTRLLVL.

This clone is a singleton in its sample. V and J are TRBV6-2 or TRBV6-3 and TRBJ2-6, with TRBD2 matching over 7 bases. CDR1 MNHEY and CDR2 SVGEGT come from the germline V gene. The CDR3 loop spans 15 amino acids. After removal of 2 bases from V and 2 bases from J, the junction contained 0 bases not matched to a gene. The CDR3 DNA reads TGTGCCAGCAGTTACGGGAGGGCTGGGGCCAACGTCCTGACTTTC. Protein product: CASSYGRAGANVLTF.

The chain combines TRBV24-1 with TRBJ2-1; 10 positions match TRBD1. Germline V CDR1 and CDR2: KGHDR, SFDVKD. J gave up 7 bases and V 3 bases, and 5 bases lay outside the gene matches. CDR3 length: 15 residues. CDR3 coding DNA: TGTGCCACCAGTGATGCGGCGGACAGGGGGAATGAGCAGTTCTTC. Translating gives CATSDAADRGNEQFF.

The chain recombines TRBV10-3 with TRBJ2-4, with D possibly being TRBD1 (5 bases). The CDR3 is made up of 13 amino acids. V was clipped by 6 bases and J by 6 bases, with 12 bases between them. Germline V gene sequence: CDR1 ENHRY, CDR2 SYGVKD. CDR3 coding DNA: TGTGCCATCAGCAGGGAATTGAGAAACATTCAGTACTTC. Translated: CAISRELRNIQYF.

This rearrangement joins TRBV29-1 to TRBJ2-1, with D maybe TRBD2 (5 bases). Germline CDR1 SQVTM, CDR2 ANQGSEA. This CDR3 comprises 14 residues. V lost 1 base and J lost 7, with 14 bases in between. CDR3 region: CSVEGPGRSNEQFF. Written as DNA, the CDR3 is TGCAGCGTTGAAGGCCCGGGAAGAAGTAATGAGCAGTTCTTC.

V usage is TRBV7-2 and J usage is TRBJ1-5, with 9 bases fitting TRBD1. Germline V gives CDR1 SGHTA, CDR2 FQGNSA. This CDR3 region has 15 residues. Trimming took 2 bases from V and 4 from J; bases not matched to a gene: 3. CDR3 region: CASSLTDRGNQPQHF. As DNA, the CDR3 is TGTGCCAGCAGCTTAACGGACAGGGGTAATCAGCCCCAGCATTTT.

The genes are TRBV21-1 and TRBJ1-5. TRBV21-1 is given as a pseudogene. The CDR3 extends over 20 amino acids. The CDR3 DNA reads as TGTGCCAGCAGCAAAGCGCTTCATGAAGAAAGGGAGGATAGCAATCAGCCCCAGCATTTT. Protein sequence: CASSKALHEEREDSNQPQHF.

The genes are TRBV18 and TRBJ2-7; the match to TRBD1 covers 7 bases. This CDR3 is built from 13 residues. Germline-derived CDR1 and CDR2 are KGHSH and LQKENI. After removal of 6 bases from V and 0 bases from J, the junction contained 2 bases not matched to a gene. CDR3 sequence reads: CASSPGGSYEQYF. DNA of the CDR3: TGTGCCAGCTCGCCAGGGGGCTCCTACGAGCAGTACTTC.

A few counts support this clone. The CDR3 DNA follows: TGTGCCAGCAGCTGGGACACCAATCAGCCCCAGCATTTT. Translated, it gives CASSWDTNQPQHF. The chain employs TRBV5-4 and TRBJ1-5, with D tentatively TRBD1 (6 bases). CDR1 and CDR2 from the germline V gene are SGHNT and YYREEE (reference sequence). V gave up 3 bases and J gave up 3 bases, with 7 bases separating them. The CDR3 is 13 residues long.

The genes are TRBV6-5 and TRBJ1-3; D remains unclear. CDR1 and CDR2 (germline): MNHEY, SVGAGI. V lost 4 bases and J lost 2, with 9 bases in between. This CDR3 comprises 14 residues. The CDR3: CASSSGPAGNTIYF. CDR3 DNA sequence: TGTGCCAGCAGTTCCGGGCCCGCTGGAAACACCATATATTTT.

The rearrangement uses TRBV6-5 and TRBJ1-6, with TRBD1 identical over 9 bases. V lost 7 bases and J lost 6; bases outside the gene matches: 7. Looked up from germline, CDR1 is MNHEY and CDR2 is SVGAGI. The CDR3 runs 15 residues. The CDR3 region has the DNA TGTGCCAGCACCCTGGACAGGGGAGGTAATTCACCCCTCCACTTT. As protein: CASTLDRGGNSPLHF.

CDR3 amino acids: CASSSGTGGYYEQYF. CDR3 DNA sequence: TGTGCCAGCAGCTCCGGGACAGGGGGCTATTACGAGCAGTACTTC. The V and J genes are TRBV11-2 and TRBJ2-7; TRBD1 agrees at 12 bases. The CDR3 has 15 residues. Germline V CDR1 and CDR2: SGHAT, FQNNGV. V lost 4 bases and J lost 4; bases outside the gene matches: 5.

V gene TRBV19 combines with J gene TRBJ2-1; 9 bases line up with TRBD1. This CDR3 is built from 21 residues. Germline V gene sequence: CDR1 LNHDA, CDR2 SQIVND (reference sequence). V was clipped by 4 bases and J by 1 base; unmatched bases: 20. This CDR3 is CASSTNNLLPGQGGSYNEQFF. In DNA form, the CDR3 reads TGTGCCAGTAGTACAAACAACCTACTCCCGGGACAGGGAGGGTCCTACAATGAGCAGTTCTTC.

The V and J genes are TRBV4-1 and TRBJ2-5; D call uncertain. Per germline, CDR1 MGHRA and CDR2 YSYEKL. This CDR3 region has 14 residues. Between the trimmed V and J ends, which lost 0 bases and 2 bases, there was a span of 7 bases. CDR3 sequence: CASSQDLQQETQYF. The CDR3 bases are TGCGCCAGCAGCCAAGATTTACAGCAAGAGACCCAGTACTTC.

CDR3 bases: TGTGCCAGCTCTCAAAGGGCCGGGCAGCAGCCCCTCCACTTT. Translating it yields CASSQRAGQQPLHF. The V gene is TRBV7-9, the J gene TRBJ1-6, with D unclear. CDR1 SEHNR and CDR2 FQNEAQ come from the germline V gene (reference sequence). The CDR3 is 14 residues long. V dropped 8 bases and J dropped 13 bases, with 21 bases sitting between them.

The chain employs TRBV5-5 and TRBJ1-1; no firm D call. Per germline, CDR1 SGHKS and CDR2 YYEKEE (reference sequence). The CDR3 totals 16 residues. Trimming removed 0 bases at V and 5 bases at J, with 17 bases between. The CDR3 loop reads CASSLVRDSLVTEAFF. DNA of the CDR3: TGTGCCAGCAGCTTGGTGAGGGATTCGTTAGTAACTGAAGCTTTCTTT.

This rearrangement joins TRBV19 to TRBJ2-1; 7 positions agree with TRBD1. This CDR3 spans 14 amino acids. Germline trimming cut 7 bases from V and 9 bases from J; bases unmatched to any gene: 12. Germline V gives CDR1 LNHDA, CDR2 SQIVND (reference sequence). CDR3 loop: CASTDRLRRGEQFF. For the CDR3, the DNA is TGTGCCAGTACGGACAGGCTTAGGCGCGGTGAGCAGTTCTTC.

This rearrangement joins TRBV24-1 to TRBJ2-3, with 8 nucleotides matching TRBD2. The germline CDR1 and CDR2 sequences are KGHDR and SFDVKD. This CDR3 contains 15 residues. Trimming at V came to 5 bases and at J to 2 bases, leaving 5 bases not matched to a gene. The DNA for the CDR3 is TGTGCCACCAGTGCCCTAGCGGGCAACACAGATACGCAGTATTTT. Protein: CATSALAGNTDTQYF.

This chain connects TRBV25-1 to TRBJ1-1, with D hard to call. Between the trimmed V and J ends, which lost 6 bases and 5 bases, there was a span of 22 bases. Germline-derived CDR1 and CDR2 are MGHDK and SYGVNS. The CDR3 runs to 16 residues. The CDR3 nucleotides are TGTGCCAGCAGGAGAGGCGGGTACGACGGGCGGACTGAAGCTTTCTTT. Amino acid sequence: CASRRGGYDGRTEAFF.

V is TRBV2 and J is TRBJ2-2; D may be TRBD1 or TRBD2 (5 bases each). V was shortened by 6 bases and J by 6 bases, with 14 bases between the two germline ends. The CDR3 contains 14 residues. Germline V CDR1 and CDR2: SNHLY, FYNNEI. The chain's CDR3 is CASSSSGGPGELFF. The CDR3 nucleotides read TGTGCCAGCAGCTCTTCTGGGGGTCCCGGGGAGCTGTTTTTT.

The CDR3 sequence: CASSPPAGGSYEQYF. DNA of the CDR3: TGTGCCAGCAGCCCCCCAGCAGGGGGATCCTACGAGCAGTACTTC. V usage is TRBV7-9 and J usage is TRBJ2-7; TRBD1 agrees at 7 bases. Losses at the gene ends were 5 bases for V and 1 base for J; bases not matched to a gene: 8. CDR1 SEHNR and CDR2 FQNEAQ come from the germline V gene (reference sequence). The CDR3 spans 15 residues.

The genes are TRBV28 and TRBJ1-2, with D possibly being TRBD1 (5 bases). The CDR3 has 16 residues. Germline lookup yields CDR1 MDHEN and CDR2 SYDVKM. Deletions cut 8 bases from V and 4 bases from J, with 23 bases between. For the CDR3, the DNA is TGTGCCAGCCGATCCAGGGCAGACACGCGGGGCTATGGCTACACCTTC. It yields the protein CASRSRADTRGYGYTF.

This clone was seen a handful of times. The rearrangement uses TRBV9 and TRBJ1-5; D gene ambiguous. Looked up from germline, CDR1 is SGDLS and CDR2 is YYNGEE. Deletions cut 3 bases from V and 0 bases from J, with 4 bases between. This CDR3 region has 13 residues. CDR3 nucleotide sequence: TGTGCCAGCAGCGCTTTTAGCAATCAGCCCCAGCATTTT. Protein product: CASSAFSNQPQHF.

The CDR3 loop reads CASSPRDTPNSPLHF. The DNA for the CDR3 is TGTGCCAGCTCACCTAGGGACACCCCTAATTCACCCCTCCACTTT. V gene TRBV18 combines with J gene TRBJ1-6; possibly TRBD1 for D (6 bases). This CDR3 is built from 15 residues. V was trimmed by 3 bases and J by 6 bases, leaving 12 bases between them. The germline gives CDR1 KGHSH, CDR2 LQKENI.

V usage is TRBV5-8 and J usage is TRBJ1-6; 9 bases align to TRBD1. The germline V gene encodes CDR1 SGHTS and CDR2 YDEGEE. The CDR3 has 15 amino acids. Losses at the gene ends were 6 bases for V and 6 bases for J; bases not matched to a gene: 7. CDR3: CASKKGTGFNSPLHF. Here the CDR3 DNA reads TGTGCCAGCAAAAAGGGGACAGGGTTTAATTCACCCCTCCACTTT.

This chain links TRBV9 with TRBJ2-7, with 13 bases fitting TRBD2. There are 16 residues in the CDR3. Losses at the gene ends were 4 bases for V and 5 bases for J; bases not matched to a gene: 9. Germline V lookup: CDR1 SGDLS, CDR2 YYNGEE. The CDR3 region has the DNA TGTGCCAGCAGCCCAAGACTAGCGGGAGGCTTAGACGAGCAGTACTTC. This sequence encodes CASSPRLAGGLDEQYF.